This paragraph reports one T cell receptor beta chain. This clonotype has a count of ten or more. What antigen it recognizes has not been identified. No per-base quality is available; no much larger clone lies one base away. The data belong to a study of response to subunit inactivated influenza vaccine (dated by TCRdb to between 2018 and 2020). Broadly, across the study: Deep quantitative T cell receptor repertoire profiling was used in the study to track responses to a trivalent subunit inactivated influenza vaccine.

Taken from the germline V gene, the CDR1 and CDR2 loops are MNHNS and SASEGT. V has 6 bases trimmed and J has 2 bases trimmed; junction bases matching no gene number 7. The CDR3 numbers 14 residues from cysteine through phenylalanine. The entry retains the CDR3 DNA only, 42 bases that are in frame from base 1. Beyond this particular receptor, the publication reports: The authors proposed that each seasonal influenza vaccination may bring in only a limited number of new T cells.

Library preparation employed RT-PCR. TCRdb names Illumina HiSeq 2500 as the instrument used. TCRdb took the public reads, trimmed them with fastp at Q25, ran MiXCR for clone calling and kept in-frame beta chains. Each record represents a unique CDR3 protein, reported with the most common genes and DNA among its rows. Present in this sample are about 540,000 distinct CDR3 sequences, roughly 25% of which were seen just once. About 2.8% of the sample is held by the ten biggest clonotypes. The sample was also linked to a second study, of T cells expressing NK-cell markers. The second publication reports: The TCR beta cDNA libraries were made using 5'RACE template switching, a step that added both a universal primer site and unique molecular identifiers. Three sorted T-cell subsets (CD3+CD56+NKG2C+, CD3+CD56+NKG2C- and CD3+CD56-NKG2C+) from several donors had their TCR beta-chain repertoires profiled. Of the eight sequenced donors, seven were found to be HCMV-seropositive and one was found to be HCMV-seronegative. To restrict sorting to alphabetaTCR-expressing T cells, an anti-gammadeltaTCR antibody was added in several experiments. For about 6 donors, the dominant CD3+CD56+NKG2C+ clonotypes were among the top 10 CD8+ clonotypes and accounted for about 1.0-7.5% of CD8+ T cells. Those dominant clonotypes were again the most abundant among CD3+CD56-NKG2C+ cells in a handful of donors, at about 25-60.1%. It remained unclear whether the expanded NKG2C-expressing T cell clones were specific for HCMV antigens. All eight donors whose samples were sequenced were randomly selected healthy volunteers, three of them men and five women. A commercial ELISA kit detecting HCMV-specific IgG in serum was used to determine HCMV serostatus. Peripheral blood mononuclear cells were isolated from blood by Ficoll density gradient centrifugation. Magnetic immunoseparation with Miltenyi isolation kits was used to isolate CD4+ and CD8+ T cells from PBMC. Synthesis of cDNA was primed from the TCR beta constant segment and was followed by two consecutive PCR amplification steps. Illumina HiSeq 2000/2500, MiSeq or NextSeq was used to sequence libraries as 2 x 150 bp reads. MIGEC handled demultiplexing of the reads and grouping by UMI, while MiTCR was used to assemble and quantify clonotypes. To exclude erroneous sequences, any TCR cDNA sequence not supported by at least two reads was discarded. The tcR package was used for downstream repertoire analysis, and clonotypes were matched between fractions using CDR3 nucleotide sequence together with V segment. VDJmatch was used to annotate antigen specificity against VDJdb, with one amino acid substitution in CDR3 permitted.

The sequence was obtained from a man aged 45-60 years who received an inactivated influenza vaccine. Donor details come from another sample of the same person, matched by shared clones. Specimen: CD4+ T cells sorted from PBMCs, collected 11 to 12 days after vaccination. The chain links TRBV6-1 with TRBJ2-7, and 7 junction bases match TRBD1. The DNA is as follows: TGTGCCAGCAGCGAAACGGGACAGACCTACGAGCAGTACTTC. Protein translation: CASSETGQTYEQYF.